These 19 T cell receptor beta chains came from one sample sequenced in a study of response to subunit inactivated influenza vaccine. MiXCR, applied by TCRdb to the RT-PCR reads, yields one record per CDR3 protein. Here the sample spans under 200,000 distinct CDR3 sequences, about 11% being singletons. The specimen was CD8+ T cells sorted from PBMCs, collected roughly 24 months after vaccination. The origin of the receptors is a man aged 50 to 75 who received an inactivated influenza vaccine.

J is TRBJ2-2 and V is TRBV4-3, with D tentatively TRBD1 (5 bases). From germline, CDR1 is LGHNA and CDR2 YSLEER. The V end was cut by 0 bases, the J end by 6 bases, with 8 bases between. This CDR3 spans 14 amino acids. The CDR3 DNA reads TGCGCCAGCAGCCAAGATCAGGGTTCCGGGGAGCTGTTTTTT. Protein product: CASSQDQGSGELFF.

This chain links TRBV12-3 or TRBV12-4 with TRBJ2-5; no firm D call. V lost 2 bases to trimming and J lost 3 bases, with 10 bases between them. The CDR3 is 14 amino acids. The CDR3 DNA is TGTGCCAGCAGTTTAAACCAGAATAAAGAGACCCAGTACTTC. It encodes CASSLNQNKETQYF.

The genes are TRBV4-2 and TRBJ2-1; TRBD2 aligns across 8 bases. CDR1 and CDR2 from the germline V gene are LGHNA and YNFKEQ. With 5 bases clipped from V and 1 base from J, the junction kept 4 bases outside the gene matches. This CDR3 region has 15 residues. The chain's CDR3 is CASSKLAASYNEQFF. In nucleotides, the CDR3 is TGTGCCAGCAGCAAACTAGCGGCGTCCTACAATGAGCAGTTCTTC.

The chain combines TRBV7-9 with TRBJ2-3, with D uncertain. Germline CDR1 and CDR2: SEHNR and FQNEAQ (reference sequence). V was trimmed by 3 bases and J by 0 bases, leaving 10 bases between them. This CDR3 contains 15 residues. The chain's CDR3 is CASSFVRASTDTQYF. CDR3 in DNA: TGTGCCAGCAGCTTCGTGAGAGCTAGCACAGATACGCAGTATTTT.

The V call is TRBV4-2, the J call TRBJ2-7, with 8 bases identical to TRBD1. The CDR3 is 17 residues long. V lost 4 bases to trimming and J lost 6 bases; unmatched junction nucleotides: 17. Germline V gives CDR1 LGHNA, CDR2 YNFKEQ. The CDR3 is CASSPNPGGAVIFEQYF. The CDR3 DNA is TGTGCCAGCAGCCCCAATCCAGGGGGCGCTGTAATTTTCGAGCAGTACTTC.

The sample holds a few counts of this clonotype. This rearrangement joins TRBV6-5 to TRBJ2-7, with D possibly called TRBD1 or TRBD2 (5 bases each). Germline V gives CDR1 MNHEY, CDR2 SVGAGI. The length of the CDR3 is 14 residues. The V end lost 0 bases, the J end lost 3 bases, and 9 bases lay between the germline ends. The CDR3 nucleotides read TGTGCCAGCAGTTACTCGGGGACCAACTACGAGCAGTACTTC. It specifies CASSYSGTNYEQYF.

The chain has TRBV29-1 and TRBJ2-7, with 8 bases identical to TRBD2. The germline V gene encodes CDR1 SQVTM and CDR2 ANQGSEA. The CDR3 runs 12 residues. Germline trimming cut 6 bases from V and 3 bases from J; bases unmatched to any gene: 4. CDR3 coding DNA: TGCAGCGTGATAGCGGGGCTCTACGAGCAGTACTTC. This translates into CSVIAGLYEQYF.

This clonotype was counted a few times. The chain links TRBV4-3 to TRBJ2-7; the D gene could be TRBD1 or TRBD2 (5 bases each). From germline, CDR1 is LGHNA and CDR2 YSLEER. The CDR3 runs to 16 residues. V was pared by 0 bases and J by 0 bases, with 12 bases between. CDR3 coding DNA: TGCGCCAGCAGCCAAGAAGTCTGGGGACCCTCCTACGAGCAGTACTTC. Translation: CASSQEVWGPSYEQYF.

The V and J genes are TRBV4-2 and TRBJ2-2; no clear D. V was shortened by 6 bases and J by 4 bases, with 15 bases between the two germline ends. Germline lookup yields CDR1 LGHNA and CDR2 YNFKEQ. The CDR3 contains 15 residues. The CDR3 spells CASRGYGQSTGELFF. The CDR3 DNA reads as TGTGCCAGCAGGGGATACGGCCAGAGCACCGGGGAGCTGTTTTTT.

This clonotype was detected many times. The chain uses TRBV6-5 and TRBJ1-6, with D possibly being TRBD1 (5 bases). The CDR3 spans 15 residues. V lost 0 bases and J lost 6, with 9 bases in between. Germline V CDR1 and CDR2: MNHEY, SVGAGI. This CDR3 reads CASSYSFDSNSPLHF. In DNA form, the CDR3 reads TGTGCCAGCAGTTACTCGTTCGACAGTAATTCACCCCTCCACTTT.

Many counts were recorded for this clonotype. The gene calls are TRBV5-1 and TRBJ2-7, with TRBD2 matching 10 bases. The CDR3 is 15 amino acids. V was clipped by 1 base and J by 3 bases; unmatched bases: 4. From germline, CDR1 is SGHRS and CDR2 YFSETQ. CDR3 in amino acids: CASSLWLAGVYEQYF. The DNA for the CDR3 is TGCGCCAGCAGCTTGTGGCTAGCGGGAGTCTACGAGCAGTACTTC.

The rearrangement uses TRBV5-1 and TRBJ2-1, with a possible D match to TRBD2 (7 bases). Germline values: CDR1 SGHRS, CDR2 YFSETQ. CDR3 length equals 15 residues. V dropped 2 bases and J dropped 3 bases, with 12 bases sitting between them. The CDR3 bases are TGCGCCAGCAGCTTCCGGGGGGCGATCTACAATGAGCAGTTCTTC. Translating it yields CASSFRGAIYNEQFF.

This clonotype was seen only a few times. The rearrangement joins TRBV7-6 to TRBJ2-3; D gene unclear. Trimming left V 2 bases short and J 0 bases short, with 12 bases between. The CDR3 covers 16 residues. CDR1 and CDR2 (germline): SGHVS, FNYEAQ. Written as DNA, the CDR3 is TGTGCCAGCAGCTTATCCCCCCTACCTAGCACAGATACGCAGTATTTT. Protein: CASSLSPLPSTDTQYF.

This clonotype showed up many times. J is TRBJ2-5 and V is TRBV10-3; 10 bases fit TRBD1. V dropped 2 bases and J dropped 5; count of bases not matched to a gene: 8. The CDR3 covers 16 residues. Germline CDR1 is ENHRY and CDR2 is SYGVKD. CDR3 bases: TGTGCCATCAGTGAGGCCGGGACAGGGGATCGGGAGACCCAGTACTTC. This codes for CAISEAGTGDRETQYF.

This clonotype has ten or more counts. The chain joins TRBV7-9 to TRBJ2-3; 12 nucleotides agree with TRBD2. CDR3 length: 15 amino acids. Germline CDR1 SEHNR, CDR2 FQNEAQ (reference sequence). Trimming removed 3 bases from V and 3 bases from J; junction bases left unmatched: 1. Here the CDR3 DNA reads TGTGCCAGCAGCTTCGGACTAGCGGGGACAGATACGCAGTATTTT. Amino acids: CASSFGLAGTDTQYF.

This clonotype was seen more than once but under ten times. This chain uses TRBV7-9 with TRBJ2-5; D not certain. Per the germline V gene, CDR1 is SEHNR and CDR2 is FQNEAQ (reference sequence). The CDR3 runs 13 residues. Trimming took off 5 bases at V and 5 bases at J, with 12 bases between the two ends. In DNA, the CDR3 is TGTGCCAGCAGCACACGCCAAGGGGAGACCCAGTACTTC. Translated, it gives CASSTRQGETQYF.

With regard to this clonotype: A much larger clone lies a single base off, so this may be a read error. The rearrangement joins TRBV20-1 to TRBJ1-1; D unresolved. The CDR3 spans 12 residues. The germline CDR1 and CDR2 sequences are DFQATT and SNEGSKA (reference sequence). This CDR3 is CSARDADTEVFF. The CDR3 region has the DNA TGCAGTGCTAGAGATGCAGACACTGAAGTTTTCTTT.

This clonotype was picked up many times. The chain joins TRBV6-5 to TRBJ1-1, with 9 bases matching TRBD1. V lost 0 bases, J lost 3 bases, and 5 bases stayed unmatched. CDR3 size: 16 residues. Per germline, CDR1 MNHEY and CDR2 SVGAGI. This chain's CDR3 is CASSYSKQGAYTEAFF. CDR3 coding DNA: TGTGCCAGCAGTTACTCGAAACAGGGGGCCTACACTGAAGCTTTCTTT.

The chain links TRBV29-1 to TRBJ2-5; 8 positions match TRBD1. This CDR3 has 12 residues. Germline V gene lookup returns CDR1 SQVTM and CDR2 ANQGSEA. Trimming took 7 bases from V and 4 from J; bases not matched to a gene: 5. In DNA form, the CDR3 reads TGCAGCGCATGGACAGGGAGAGAGACCCAGTACTTC. This translates into CSAWTGRETQYF.